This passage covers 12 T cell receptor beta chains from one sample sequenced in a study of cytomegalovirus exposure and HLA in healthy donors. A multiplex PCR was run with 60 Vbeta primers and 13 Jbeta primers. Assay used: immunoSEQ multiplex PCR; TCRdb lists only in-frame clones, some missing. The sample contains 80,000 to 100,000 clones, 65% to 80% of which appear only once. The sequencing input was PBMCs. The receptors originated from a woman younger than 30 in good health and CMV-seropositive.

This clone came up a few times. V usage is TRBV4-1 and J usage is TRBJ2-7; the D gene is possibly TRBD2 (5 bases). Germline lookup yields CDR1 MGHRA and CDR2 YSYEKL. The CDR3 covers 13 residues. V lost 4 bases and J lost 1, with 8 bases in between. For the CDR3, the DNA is TGCGCCAGCAGCCTGCGGGTTTCCTACGAGCAGTACTTC. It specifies CASSLRVSYEQYF.

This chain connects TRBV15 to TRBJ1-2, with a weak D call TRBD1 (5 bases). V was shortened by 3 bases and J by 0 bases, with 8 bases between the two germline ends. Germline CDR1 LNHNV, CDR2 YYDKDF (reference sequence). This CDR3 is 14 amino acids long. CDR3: CATSSWGANYGYTF. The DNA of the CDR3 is TGTGCCACCAGCAGTTGGGGGGCTAACTATGGCTACACCTTC. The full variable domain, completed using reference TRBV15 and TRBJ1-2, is DAMVIQNPRYQVTQFGKPVTLSCSQTLNHNVMYWYQQKSSQAPKLLFHYYDKDFNNEADTPDNFQSRRPNTSFCFLDIRSPGLGDTAMYLCATSSWGANYGYTFGSGTRLTVV.

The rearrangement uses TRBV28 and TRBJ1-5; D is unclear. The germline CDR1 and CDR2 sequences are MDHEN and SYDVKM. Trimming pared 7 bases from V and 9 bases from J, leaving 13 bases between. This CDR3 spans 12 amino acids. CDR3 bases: TGTGCCAGCACCTCCCGTCCGGGGCCCCAGCATTTT. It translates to CASTSRPGPQHF.

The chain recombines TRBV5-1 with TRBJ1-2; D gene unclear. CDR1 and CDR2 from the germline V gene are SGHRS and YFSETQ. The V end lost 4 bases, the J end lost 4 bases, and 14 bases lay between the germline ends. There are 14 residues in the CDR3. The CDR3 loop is CASSPPSGSYGYTF. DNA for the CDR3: TGCGCCAGCAGCCCCCCGTCGGGGTCCTATGGCTACACCTTC.

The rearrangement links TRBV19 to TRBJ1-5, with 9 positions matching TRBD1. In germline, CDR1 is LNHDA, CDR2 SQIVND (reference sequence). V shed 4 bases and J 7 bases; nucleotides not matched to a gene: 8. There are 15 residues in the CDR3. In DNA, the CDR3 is TGTGCCAGTAGTACCTCGGGGACAGGGCCGCAGCCCCAGCATTTT. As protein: CASSTSGTGPQPQHF.

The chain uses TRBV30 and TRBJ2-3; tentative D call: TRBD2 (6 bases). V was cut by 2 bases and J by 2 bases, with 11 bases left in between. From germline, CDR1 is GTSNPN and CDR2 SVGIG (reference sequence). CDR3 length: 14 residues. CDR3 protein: CAWSHGGITDTQYF. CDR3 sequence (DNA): TGTGCCTGGAGTCATGGCGGGATCACAGATACGCAGTATTTT. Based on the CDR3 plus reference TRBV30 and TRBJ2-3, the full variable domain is SQTIHQWPATLVQPVGSPLSLECTVEGTSNPNLYWYRQAAGRGLQLLFYSVGIGQISSEVPQNLSASRPQDRQFILSSKKLLLSDSGFYLCAWSHGGITDTQYFGPGTRLTVL.

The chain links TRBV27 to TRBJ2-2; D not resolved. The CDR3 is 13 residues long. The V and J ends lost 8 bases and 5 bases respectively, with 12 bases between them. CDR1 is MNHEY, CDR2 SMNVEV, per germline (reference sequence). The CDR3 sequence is CASRQWVTGELFF. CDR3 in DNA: TGTGCCAGCCGACAATGGGTGACCGGGGAGCTGTTTTTT.

Written as DNA, the CDR3 is TGTGCCAGCAGCGCCGGACAGGGGGGCTACGAGCAGTACTTC. It yields the protein CASSAGQGGYEQYF. The rearrangement links TRBV7-6 to TRBJ2-7; 10 nucleotides align to TRBD1. There are 14 residues in the CDR3. The germline CDR1 and CDR2 sequences are SGHVS and FNYEAQ. The trim removed 5 bases at V and 3 bases at J, leaving 4 bases unmatched.

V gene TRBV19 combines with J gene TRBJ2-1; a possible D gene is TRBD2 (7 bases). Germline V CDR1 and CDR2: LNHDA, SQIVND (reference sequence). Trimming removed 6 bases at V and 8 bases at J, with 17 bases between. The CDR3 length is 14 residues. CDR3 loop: CASRRGGDSHEQFF. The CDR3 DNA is TGTGCCAGTAGGAGGGGGGGGGACTCGCATGAGCAGTTCTTC. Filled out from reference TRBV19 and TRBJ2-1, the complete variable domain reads DGGITQSPKYLFRKEGQNVTLSCEQNLNHDAMYWYRQDPGQGLRLIYYSQIVNDFQKGDIAEGYSVSREKKESFPLTVTSAQKNPTAFYLCASRRGGDSHEQFFGPGTRLTVL.

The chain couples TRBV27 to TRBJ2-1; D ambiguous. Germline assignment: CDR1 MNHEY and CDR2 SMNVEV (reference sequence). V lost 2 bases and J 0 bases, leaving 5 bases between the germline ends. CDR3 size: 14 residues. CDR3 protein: CASSLGSSYNEQFF. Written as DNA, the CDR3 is TGTGCCAGCAGTTTAGGCAGCTCCTACAATGAGCAGTTCTTC.

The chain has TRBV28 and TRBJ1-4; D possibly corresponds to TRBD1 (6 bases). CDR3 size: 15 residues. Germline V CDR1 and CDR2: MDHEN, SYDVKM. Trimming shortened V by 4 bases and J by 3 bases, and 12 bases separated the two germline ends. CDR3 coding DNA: TGTGCCAGCAGTTCAGGACAGACATCTAATGAAAAACTGTTTTTT. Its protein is CASSSGQTSNEKLFF.

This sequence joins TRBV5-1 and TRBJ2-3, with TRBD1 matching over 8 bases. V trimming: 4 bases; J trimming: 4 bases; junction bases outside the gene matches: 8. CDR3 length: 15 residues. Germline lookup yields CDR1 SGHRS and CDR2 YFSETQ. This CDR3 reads CASSHTTGDSDTQYF. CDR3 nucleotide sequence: TGCGCCAGCAGCCACACGACAGGGGATTCAGATACGCAGTATTTT.